This is a list of T cell receptor beta chains from one sample in a study of blood T cell repertoires in COVID-19. Here immunoSEQ multiplex PCR was the method, and the copy in TCRdb shows in-frame clones only, minus some. The sample consists of roughly 700,000 clones, 80% to 90% of them appearing once. The sequencing sample was made of peripheral blood. The receptors shown here come from a woman between 18 and 29 years old with acute or convalescent COVID-19. Each CDR3 is given with its conserved first and last residue. A D gene is named only where the DNA matches it firmly. The listing skips clone size in some rows; elsewhere it reads once, few, many or a size class.

v_gene,len,abundance,d_gene,j_gene,CDR3aa,CDR3nt
TRBV30,14,.,.,TRBJ2-7,CAWSVGGKSYEQYF,TGTGCCTGGAGTGTTGGAGGCAAGTCCTACGAGCAGTACTTC
TRBV2,13,.,.,TRBJ1-2,CASSGQSNYGYTF,TGTGCCAGCTCTGGACAGTCTAACTATGGCTACACCTTC
TRBV7-2,15,.,TRBD1,TRBJ2-7,CASSKEARDSYEQYF,TGTGCCAGCAGCAAAGAAGCCCGGGACAGCTACGAGCAGTACTTC
TRBV7-6,15,.,TRBD1,TRBJ1-6,CASSPRQGRNSPLHF,TGTGCCAGCAGCCCCCGACAGGGGCGTAATTCACCCCTCCACTTT
TRBV6-6,15,.,.,TRBJ1-2,CASSYSPERRPGYTF,TGTGCCAGCAGTTACTCGCCAGAAAGGCGGCCGGGCTACACCTTC
TRBV6-5,14,.,.,TRBJ2-5,CASNLTPLQETQYF,TGTGCCAGCAACCTGACACCTCTTCAAGAGACCCAGTACTTC
TRBV4-3,15,.,TRBD2,TRBJ2-7,CASSQRRGGAYEQYF,TGCGCCAGCAGCCAACGGCGGGGGGGTGCCTACGAGCAGTACTTC
TRBV28,16,few,TRBD1,TRBJ1-2,CASRPGGFRVGYGYTF,TGTGCCAGCAGACCAGGGGGATTCAGGGTTGGTTATGGCTACACCTTC
TRBV5-1,15,.,TRBD1,TRBJ1-6,CASSNRTGGYSPLHF,TGCGCCAGCAGCAACCGGACAGGGGGGTATTCACCCCTCCACTTT
TRBV20-1,10,.,.,TRBJ1-4,CSVGRGQLFF,TGCAGTGTCGGTCGTGGTCAACTGTTTTTT
TRBV18,14,.,.,TRBJ1-1,CASSLQPGEGEAFF,TGTGCCAGCTCACTACAACCAGGGGAGGGTGAAGCTTTCTTT
TRBV9,15,.,TRBD2,TRBJ2-1,CASSVGRGKGNEQFF,TGTGCCAGCAGCGTAGGGCGGGGGAAGGGGAATGAGCAGTTCTTC
TRBV5-6,13,.,TRBD1,TRBJ1-2,CASSLRGPGGYTF,TGTGCCAGCAGCTTGAGGGGGCCAGGCGGCTACACCTTC
TRBV5-1,16,.,TRBD1,TRBJ2-7,CASSPHRGEGAGEQYF,TGCGCCAGCAGCCCCCACCGGGGCGAGGGGGCGGGCGAGCAGTACTTC
TRBV19,15,.,.,TRBJ1-6,CASSTRDNNNSPLHF,TGTGCCAGTAGTACTAGGGACAACAATAATTCACCCCTCCACTTT
TRBV19,15,.,.,TRBJ1-4,CASSEQRATNEKLFF,TGTGCCAGTAGTGAACAGAGAGCAACTAATGAAAAACTGTTTTTT
TRBV4-1,16,.,TRBD2,TRBJ2-5,CASSHLSGGLQETQYF,TGCGCCAGCAGCCATCTTAGCGGGGGCCTCCAAGAGACCCAGTACTTC
TRBV18,14,.,.,TRBJ2-7,CASSPEDLGWEQYF,TGTGCCAGCTCACCTGAGGATCTCGGGTGGGAGCAGTACTTC
TRBV4-1,18,.,.,TRBJ1-3,CASSQEGALGIFGNTIYF,TGCGCCAGCAGCCAAGAGGGGGCTCTTGGGATCTTTGGAAACACCATATATTTT
TRBV5-1,14,.,.,TRBJ2-3,CASSLEGRTDTQYF,TGCGCCAGCAGCTTGGAGGGGCGCACAGATACGCAGTATTTT
TRBV10-3,16,.,.,TRBJ1-1,CAISESSSGPNTEAFF,TGTGCCATCAGTGAGTCGAGTTCAGGGCCGAACACTGAAGCTTTCTTT
TRBV24-1,14,.,.,TRBJ2-3,CATSARTPLDTQYF,TGTGCCACCAGTGCCCGGACTCCCCTGGATACGCAGTATTTT
TRBV30,12,.,TRBD1,TRBJ1-4,CAWGRTGEKLFF,TGTGCCTGGGGTAGGACAGGGGAAAAACTGTTTTTT
TRBV28,15,.,.,TRBJ1-6,CASSGTLSYNSPLHF,TGTGCCAGCAGTGGGACTCTCTCCTATAATTCACCCCTCCACTTT
TRBV5-1,12,.,.,TRBJ2-3,CASSLSTDTQYF,TGCGCCAGCAGCTTGTCGACAGATACGCAGTATTTT
TRBV19,12,few,.,TRBJ1-1,CASMKEDTEAFF,TGTGCCAGTATGAAGGAGGACACTGAAGCTTTCTTT
TRBV6-5,13,few,.,TRBJ1-2,CASRDRFDYGYTF,TGTGCCAGCAGAGACAGGTTCGACTATGGCTACACCTTC
TRBV5-1,12,.,.,TRBJ1-2,CASGTAGRGYTF,TGCGCCAGCGGCACGGCGGGACGTGGCTACACCTTC
TRBV7-6,16,.,.,TRBJ1-2,CASSLGGKPDRYGYTF,TGTGCCAGCAGCTTAGGCGGTAAGCCGGACAGATATGGCTACACCTTC
TRBV6-6,10,.,.,TRBJ2-7,CASAGFEQYF,TGTGCCAGCGCAGGGTTCGAGCAGTACTTC
TRBV5-1,14,.,TRBD2,TRBJ2-3,CASSLAPGGGTQYF,TGCGCCAGCAGCTTGGCCCCGGGGGGAGGTACGCAGTATTTT